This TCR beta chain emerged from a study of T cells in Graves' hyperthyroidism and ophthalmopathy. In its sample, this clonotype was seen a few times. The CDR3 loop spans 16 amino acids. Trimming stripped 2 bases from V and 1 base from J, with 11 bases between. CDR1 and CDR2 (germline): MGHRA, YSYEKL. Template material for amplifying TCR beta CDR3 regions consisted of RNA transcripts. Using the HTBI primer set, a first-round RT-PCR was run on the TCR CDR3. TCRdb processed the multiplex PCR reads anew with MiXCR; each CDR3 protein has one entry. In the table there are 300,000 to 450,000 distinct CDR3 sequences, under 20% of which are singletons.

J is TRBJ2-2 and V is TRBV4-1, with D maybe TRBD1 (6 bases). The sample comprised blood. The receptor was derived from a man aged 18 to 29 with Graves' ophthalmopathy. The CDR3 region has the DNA TGCGCCAGCAGCCAATTAGGACAGTTGAACACCGGGGAGCTGTTTTTT. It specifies CASSQLGQLNTGELFF.